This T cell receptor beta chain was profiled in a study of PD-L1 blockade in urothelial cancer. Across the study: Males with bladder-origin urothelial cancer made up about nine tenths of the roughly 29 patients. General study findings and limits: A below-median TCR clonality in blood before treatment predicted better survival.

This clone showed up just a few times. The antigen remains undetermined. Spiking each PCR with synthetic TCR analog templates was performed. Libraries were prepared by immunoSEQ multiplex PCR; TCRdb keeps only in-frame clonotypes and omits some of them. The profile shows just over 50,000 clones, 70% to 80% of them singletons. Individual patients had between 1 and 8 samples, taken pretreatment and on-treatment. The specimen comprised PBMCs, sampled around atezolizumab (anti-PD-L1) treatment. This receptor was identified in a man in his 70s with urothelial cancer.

DNA for the CDR3: TGTGCCAGCAGGACGACTAGCGGGAGCCACGAGCAGTACTTC. Translated, it gives CASRTTSGSHEQYF. This chain uses TRBV5-5 with TRBJ2-7, with 12 positions matching TRBD2. The junction had 5 bases not matched to a gene; V was cut back by 5 bases and J by 5 bases. This CDR3 spans 14 amino acids. Per the germline V gene, CDR1 is SGHKS and CDR2 is YYEKEE (reference sequence).